A selection of T cell receptor beta chains follows, all from one sample in a study of CD8+ T cells in alopecia areata. The protocol was immunoSEQ multiplex PCR, while the TCRdb copy is restricted to in-frame clones and leaves out a portion. The sample gives 170,000 or so clones, less than 70% of which show up once; roughly 0.99% is in the top ten. This material consisted of CD4+ T cells sorted from blood, taken at week 4, from a patient treated with tofacitinib. These receptors came from a human donor with alopecia areata. CDR3s include the opening cysteine and the closing phenylalanine or tryptophan. The D gene is left open where the match is weak. Expanded clones get a size class; other rows say once, few or many, or leave the size out.

v_gene	j_gene	d_gene	abundance	CDR3aa	CDR3nt
TRBV6-5	TRBJ2-5	NA	NA	CASSSQRNQETQYF	TGTGCCAGCAGTTCTCAGCGGAACCAAGAGACCCAGTACTTC
TRBV30	TRBJ2-7	NA	NA	CAWRRPPTEQYF	TGTGCCTGGAGAAGACCTCCTACCGAGCAGTACTTC
TRBV29-1	TRBJ2-2	TRBD1	few	CSVEGQGATGELFF	TGCAGCGTTGAAGGACAGGGGGCTACCGGGGAGCTGTTTTTT
TRBV18	TRBJ2-4	NA	few	CASSPLGPPRDIQYF	TGTGCCAGCTCACCATTGGGACCCCCGAGGGACATTCAGTACTTC
TRBV4-2	TRBJ1-1	TRBD1	NA	CASSQWTGEAFF	TGTGCCAGCAGCCAATGGACAGGGGAAGCTTTCTTT
TRBV29-1	TRBJ2-1	TRBD2	NA	CSVGPTESGGRTYNEQFF	TGCAGCGTCGGACCTACTGAGAGCGGGGGGCGAACGTACAATGAGCAGTTCTTC
TRBV5-1	TRBJ2-7	TRBD1	once	CASSTGTDSYEQYF	TGCGCCAGCAGCACCGGGACAGATTCCTACGAGCAGTACTTC
TRBV29-1	TRBJ2-7	TRBD1	NA	CSVAGQETSYEQYF	TGCAGCGTTGCCGGACAGGAGACGTCCTACGAGCAGTACTTC
TRBV7-3	TRBJ2-2	NA	NA	CASSLGPGELFF	TGTGCCAGCAGCTTGGGACCCGGGGAGCTGTTTTTT
TRBV14	TRBJ2-1	TRBD2	NA	CASSPDMGLTYNEQFF	TGTGCCAGCAGCCCGGACATGGGACTAACCTACAATGAGCAGTTCTTC
TRBV7-8	TRBJ1-2	NA	NA	CASSSTQGSLYGYTF	TGTGCCAGCAGCTCCACCCAGGGATCCCTCTATGGCTACACCTTC
TRBV29-1	TRBJ1-5	NA	NA	CSFRLGNQPQHF	TGCAGCTTTCGCCTAGGAAATCAGCCCCAGCATTTT
TRBV15	TRBJ2-1	NA	NA	CATSRQRPANEQFF	TGTGCCACCAGCAGACAGAGACCCGCCAATGAGCAGTTCTTC
TRBV9	TRBJ1-1	NA	once	CASSSRPGHMNANTEAFF	TGTGCCAGCAGCTCTCGGCCGGGACACATGAATGCGAACACTGAAGCTTTCTTT
TRBV19	TRBJ1-6	NA	NA	CASTRASSGNSPLHF	TGTGCCAGTACCAGGGCCTCCTCAGGGAATTCACCCCTCCACTTT
TRBV19	TRBJ2-7	TRBD1	few	CASSMGQVSYEQYF	TGTGCCAGTAGTATGGGACAGGTGTCCTACGAGCAGTACTTC
TRBV5-1	TRBJ1-1	NA	few	CASSLAGVETEAFF	TGCGCCAGCAGCTTGGCCGGGGTTGAGACTGAAGCTTTCTTT
TRBV5-1	TRBJ2-7	TRBD1	few	CASTRDSLYEQYF	TGCGCCAGCACCCGGGACAGCCTCTACGAGCAGTACTTC
TRBV7-2	TRBJ2-1	NA	few	CASSLANRAYNEQFF	TGTGCCAGCAGCTTAGCGAACAGGGCCTACAATGAGCAGTTCTTC
TRBV30	TRBJ1-5	NA	NA	CAWSVSTDFNQPQHF	TGTGCCTGGAGTGTTTCGACAGACTTCAATCAGCCCCAGCATTTT
TRBV7-2	TRBJ1-5	NA	NA	CASSPGTVNQPQHF	TGTGCCAGCAGCCCTGGGACCGTCAATCAGCCCCAGCATTTT
TRBV5-1	TRBJ1-2	TRBD1	NA	CASSLAGRGRGYTF	TGCGCCAGCAGCTTGGCTGGCAGGGGGAGAGGCTACACCTTC
TRBV29-1	TRBJ2-5	TRBD2	NA	CSVEFGGETQYF	TGCAGCGTTGAATTCGGGGGGGAGACCCAGTACTTC
TRBV7-9	TRBJ1-5	NA	NA	CASSLDPGQPQHF	TGTGCCAGCAGCTTAGACCCCGGCCAGCCCCAGCATTTT
TRBV7-6	TRBJ2-7	TRBD1	NA	CASSFRTGAEQYF	TGTGCCAGCAGCTTCAGGACAGGGGCCGAGCAGTACTTC
TRBV6-6	TRBJ1-2	TRBD1	few	CASSYPTSGQGHGYTF	TGTGCCAGCAGTTACCCCACCTCAGGACAGGGGCATGGCTACACCTTC
TRBV7-2	TRBJ2-5	NA	NA	CASSLDTAPAETQYF	TGTGCCAGCAGCTTAGATACAGCCCCGGCGGAGACCCAGTACTTC
TRBV30	TRBJ2-2	NA	NA	CAGDTGELFF	TGTGCAGGGGACACCGGGGAGCTGTTTTTT
TRBV27	TRBJ1-6	NA	NA	CASSLVGQGGSPLHF	TGTGCCAGCAGTTTAGTGGGCCAGGGAGGTTCACCCCTCCACTTT
TRBV7-9	TRBJ2-6	NA	NA	CASSTSGANVLTF	TGTGCCAGCAGCACCTCTGGGGCCAACGTCCTGACTTTC
TRBV4-1	TRBJ2-2	TRBD2	NA	CASSLRLAGGDWELFF	TGCGCCAGCAGCCTGCGACTAGCGGGAGGCGACTGGGAGCTGTTTTTT
TRBV5-6	TRBJ1-2	NA	NA	CASSSMTSASF	TGTGCCAGCAGCTCGATGACATCGGCTTCCTTC
TRBV7-3	TRBJ2-2	NA	NA	CASSLAANTGELFF	TGTGCCAGCAGCTTAGCCGCGAACACCGGGGAGCTGTTTTTT
TRBV2	TRBJ2-2	TRBD1	NA	CASKRDSPATGELFF	TGTGCCAGCAAACGGGACAGCCCCGCCACCGGGGAGCTGTTTTTT
TRBV7-9	TRBJ2-2	NA	NA	CASSLGQNTGELFF	TGTGCCAGCAGCTTAGGCCAGAACACCGGGGAGCTGTTTTTT
TRBV19	TRBJ1-5	NA	NA	CASRRGRISNQPQHF	TGTGCCAGCAGACGGGGCAGGATAAGCAATCAGCCCCAGCATTTT
TRBV5-1	TRBJ2-1	TRBD1	NA	CASTRDSYNEQFF	TGCGCCAGCACCCGGGACAGCTACAATGAGCAGTTCTTC
TRBV29-1	TRBJ2-5	TRBD2	few	CSVASGGETQYF	TGCAGCGTTGCTAGCGGGGGGGAGACCCAGTACTTC
TRBV9	TRBJ2-5	TRBD2	NA	CASSVGLAGTSSETQYF	TGTGCCAGCAGCGTAGGGCTAGCGGGGACTTCATCGGAGACCCAGTACTTC
TRBV5-1	TRBJ2-7	TRBD1	NA	CASSSGQGAREQYF	TGCGCCAGCAGCTCCGGACAGGGGGCAAGGGAGCAGTACTTC
TRBV2	TRBJ2-7	NA	NA	CASSEQGPSNEQYF	TGTGCCAGCAGTGAACAGGGACCTTCGAACGAGCAGTACTTC
TRBV6-6	TRBJ1-4	TRBD1	NA	CASRKGTVNEKLFF	TGTGCCAGCAGAAAAGGGACAGTAAATGAAAAACTGTTTTTT
TRBV29-1	TRBJ2-7	NA	NA	CSVGGLKPGEQYF	TGCAGCGTTGGAGGACTCAAGCCGGGGGAGCAGTACTTC
TRBV6-5	TRBJ2-7	NA	few	CASSPPGVRGGEQYF	TGTGCCAGCAGTCCGCCAGGCGTCCGAGGGGGGGAGCAGTACTTC
TRBV10-3	TRBJ2-4	NA	few	CAIRDREGKNIQYF	TGTGCCATCAGGGACAGGGAGGGCAAAAACATTCAGTACTTC
TRBV20-1	TRBJ1-1	NA	NA	CSAREDTEAFF	TGCAGTGCTAGAGAGGACACTGAAGCTTTCTTT
TRBV9	TRBJ1-2	NA	NA	CASSARLGGYTF	TGTGCCAGCAGCGCCAGGTTGGGTGGCTACACCTTC
TRBV14	TRBJ2-4	TRBD2	few	CASSQVGLTGGNIQYF	TGTGCCAGCAGCCAAGTTGGACTCACGGGGGGGAACATTCAGTACTTC